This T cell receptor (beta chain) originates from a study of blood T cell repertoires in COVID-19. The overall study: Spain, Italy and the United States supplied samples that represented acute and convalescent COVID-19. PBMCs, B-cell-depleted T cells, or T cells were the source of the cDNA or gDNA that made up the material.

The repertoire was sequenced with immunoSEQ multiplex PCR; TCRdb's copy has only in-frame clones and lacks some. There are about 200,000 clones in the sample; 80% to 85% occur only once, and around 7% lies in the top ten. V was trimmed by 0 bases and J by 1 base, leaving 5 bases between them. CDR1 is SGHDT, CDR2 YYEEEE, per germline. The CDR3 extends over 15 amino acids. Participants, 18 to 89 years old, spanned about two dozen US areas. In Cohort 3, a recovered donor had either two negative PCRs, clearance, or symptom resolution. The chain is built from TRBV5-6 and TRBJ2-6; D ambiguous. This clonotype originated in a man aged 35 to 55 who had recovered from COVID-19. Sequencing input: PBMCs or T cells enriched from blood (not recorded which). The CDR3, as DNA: TGTGCCAGCAGCTTGGATCTGTCTGGGGCCAACGTCCTGACTTTC. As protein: CASSLDLSGANVLTF. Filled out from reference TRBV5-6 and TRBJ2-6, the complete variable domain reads DAGVTQSPTHLIKTRGQQVTLRCSPKSGHDTVSWYQQALGQGPQFIFQYYEEEERQRGNFPDRFSGHQFPNYSSELNVNALLLGDSALYLCASSLDLSGANVLTFGAGSRLTVL.